This T cell receptor beta chain was profiled in a study of cytomegalovirus exposure and HLA in healthy donors. Trimming removed 5 bases at V and 2 bases at J, with 9 bases between. This CDR3 is 13 amino acids long. Germline CDR1 SGHTA, CDR2 FQGNSA. About this clone itself: The antigen remains undetermined.

With 60 Vbeta and 13 Jbeta primers, the PCR was carried out. The method was immunoSEQ multiplex PCR; TCRdb's version includes in-frame clones alone and lacks a portion of them. Among about 120,000 clones listed, approximately 70% were seen once. The study's findings and limits: According to an earlier analysis, most TCR beta V segments yielded productive rearrangements about 90% or about 30% of the time.

The source material was PBMCs. This chain uses TRBV7-2 with TRBJ1-1; TRBD1 is a possible D gene (6 bases). This clonotype was obtained from a middle-aged woman in good health and CMV-seropositive. CDR3 sequence (DNA): TGTGCCAGCAGCACACAGGGCAACACTGAAGCTTTCTTT. Its protein product is CASSTQGNTEAFF.